This T cell receptor beta chain came from a study of beta chain features in type 1 diabetes. Expressed TCRB transcripts were sequenced, since all the RNA that had been isolated was reverse transcribed. Data came from immunoSEQ multiplex PCR; TCRdb stores just in-frame clones and leaves some out. Here the sample spans under 950,000 clones, 15% to 20% being singletons. This clone was found a few times. Trimming pared 4 bases from V and 5 bases from J, leaving 9 bases between. This CDR3 comprises 11 residues. In germline, CDR1 is DFQATT, CDR2 SNEGSKA (reference sequence). The sequenced sample consisted of naive CD4+ T cells from blood. The receptor's source is a woman between 18 and 29 years old in good health. V gene TRBV20-1 combines with J gene TRBJ2-7; a possible D gene is TRBD1 (6 bases). This CDR3 reads CSAKYRDEQYF. The CDR3 DNA reads TGCAGTGCTAAATACAGGGACGAGCAGTACTTC.